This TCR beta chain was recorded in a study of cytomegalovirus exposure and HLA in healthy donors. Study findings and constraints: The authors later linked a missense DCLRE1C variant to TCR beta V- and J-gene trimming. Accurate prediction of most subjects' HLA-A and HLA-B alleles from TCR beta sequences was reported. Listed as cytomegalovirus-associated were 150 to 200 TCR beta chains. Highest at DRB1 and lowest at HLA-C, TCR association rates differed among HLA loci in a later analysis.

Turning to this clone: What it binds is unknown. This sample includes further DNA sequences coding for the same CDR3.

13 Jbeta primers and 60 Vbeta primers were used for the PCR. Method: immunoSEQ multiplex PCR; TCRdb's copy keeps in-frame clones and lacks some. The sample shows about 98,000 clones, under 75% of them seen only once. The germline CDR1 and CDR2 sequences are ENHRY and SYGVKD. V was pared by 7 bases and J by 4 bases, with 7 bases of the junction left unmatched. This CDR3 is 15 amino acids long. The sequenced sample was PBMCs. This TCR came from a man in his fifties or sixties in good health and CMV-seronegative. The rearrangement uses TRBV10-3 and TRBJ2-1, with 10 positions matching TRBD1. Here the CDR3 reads CAITSGTGEYNEQFF. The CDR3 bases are TGTGCCATCACCTCCGGGACAGGGGAGTACAATGAGCAGTTCTTC.